The present T cell receptor (beta chain) was sequenced within a study of T-cell reconstitution after alpha-beta-depleted transplantation in children. This clonotype was observed a few times. Antigen unknown. This sample's TCRbeta library carried unique molecular identifier barcodes. TCRdb redid the calling of the PCR reads with MiXCR, one entry per CDR3 protein. Of about 1,000,000 distinct CDR3 sequences listed, roughly 29% are singletons. Points from the study as a whole: Reportedly, alpha-beta T cells present about two months post-transplant originated from several hundred expanded clones of graft origin. Most T-cell counts and diversity one year after the transplant came from T cells that were newly produced. Some patients' high day-60 TCRbeta diversity was traced to surviving recipient T cells and thymic progenitors.

This sample comprised PBMCs, mostly from graft donor cells, obtained 360 days after TCRalphabeta/CD19-depleted stem cell transplant. The TCR sequence derives from a boy less than two years old who had a stem cell transplant for SCID, so the T cells may come from the graft donor.

CDR3 protein: CSVDHGGLTDTQYF. The CDR3 DNA follows: TGCAGCGTTGACCACGGGGGCCTCACAGATACGCAGTATTTT. The J gene is TRBJ2-3, the V gene TRBV29-1; either TRBD1 or TRBD2 may supply D (6 bases each). Germline V gene data show CDR1 as SQVTM and CDR2 as ANQGSEA. V gave up 3 bases and J gave up 2 bases, with 12 bases separating them. CDR3 length: 14 amino acids.